These 2 T cell receptor beta chains originate from one sample sequenced in a study of blood T cell repertoires in COVID-19. Generated by immunoSEQ multiplex PCR, the TCRdb table keeps only in-frame clones and is missing some. Found here are fewer than 65,000 clones, around 87% of them singletons; the top ten hold roughly 7.2%. The source material was peripheral blood. The receptor source for this set is a man in his sixties with acute or convalescent COVID-19.

The chain joins TRBV30 to TRBJ2-1; a possible D gene is TRBD1 (5 bases). Germline values: CDR1 GTSNPN, CDR2 SVGIG (reference sequence). V lost 5 bases and J 7 bases, leaving 12 bases between the germline ends. The CDR3 loop spans 12 amino acids. The CDR3 nucleotides read TGTGCCTGGTCCTCTGCAGGGAATGAGCAGTTCTTC. It yields the protein CAWSSAGNEQFF.

The V call is TRBV10-2, the J call TRBJ2-3; TRBD1 is a possible D gene (6 bases). Germline CDR1 WSHSY, CDR2 SAAADI. V was trimmed by 2 bases and J by 1 base, leaving 10 bases between them. The CDR3 runs 15 residues. CDR3 loop: CASSELGAGTDTQYF. Written as DNA, the CDR3 is TGCGCCAGCAGTGAGCTGGGGGCTGGCACAGATACGCAGTATTTT.